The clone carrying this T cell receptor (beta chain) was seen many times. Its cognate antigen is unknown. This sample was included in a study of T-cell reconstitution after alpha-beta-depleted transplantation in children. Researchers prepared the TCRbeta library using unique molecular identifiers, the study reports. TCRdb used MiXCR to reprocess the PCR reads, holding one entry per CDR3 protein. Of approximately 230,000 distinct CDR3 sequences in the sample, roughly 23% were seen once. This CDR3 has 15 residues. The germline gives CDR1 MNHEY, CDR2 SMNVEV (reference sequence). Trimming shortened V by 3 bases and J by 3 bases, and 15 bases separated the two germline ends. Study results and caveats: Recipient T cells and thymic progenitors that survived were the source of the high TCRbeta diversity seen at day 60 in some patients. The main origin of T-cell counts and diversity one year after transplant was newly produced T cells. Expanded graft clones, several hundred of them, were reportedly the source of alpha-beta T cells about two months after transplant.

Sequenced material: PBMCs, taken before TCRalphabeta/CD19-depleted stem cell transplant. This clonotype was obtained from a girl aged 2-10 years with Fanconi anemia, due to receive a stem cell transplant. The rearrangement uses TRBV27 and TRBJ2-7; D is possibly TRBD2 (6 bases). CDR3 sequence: CASSFLGPEGYEQYF. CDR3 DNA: TGTGCCAGCAGTTTTTTGGGACCGGAGGGCTACGAGCAGTACTTC.